Following are 28 T cell receptor beta chains from one sample sequenced in a study of Ad26.COV2.S vaccination and SARS-CoV-2 variants. Treatment specified: roughly 18 received Ad26.COV2.S at low or high dose, single or two shots; 5 received placebo; per-sample allocation not given. Collection of samples fell on day 63 after the first vaccine or placebo injection. Only in-frame clones appear in the TCRdb table, and some are missing; sequencing was by immunoSEQ multiplex PCR. This sample has 380,000 or so clones, with around 89% found just once. Sequencing was performed on peripheral blood, taken in a trial of Ad26.COV2.S vaccine versus placebo. These receptors came from a person aged 18-60 years who received the Ad26.COV2.S COVID-19 vaccine or a placebo.

The J gene is TRBJ2-3, the V gene TRBV20-1, with D perhaps TRBD1 (6 bases). Trimming removed 3 bases from V and 8 bases from J, with 21 bases in between. There are 15 residues in the CDR3. In germline, CDR1 is DFQATT, CDR2 SNEGSKA (reference sequence). CDR3 DNA sequence: TGCAGTGCTAGTGCTCCCGGACAGTCGCATCGTACGCAGTATTTT. Its translation: CSASAPGQSHRTQYF.

J is TRBJ2-2 and V is TRBV4-2, with TRBD1 matching 8 bases. CDR3 length: 14 amino acids. J gave up 10 bases and V 3 bases, and 7 bases lay outside the gene matches. CDR1 and CDR2 from the germline V gene are LGHNA and YNFKEQ. The CDR3 here is CASSQLDREMELFF. CDR3 DNA: TGTGCCAGCAGCCAGCTGGACAGGGAGATGGAGCTGTTTTTT.

The chain's CDR3 is CASSNEYRLAGVEAKNIQYF. The CDR3 nucleotides read TGTGCCAGCAGCAATGAGTATAGACTAGCGGGAGTTGAAGCCAAAAACATTCAGTACTTC. The chain combines TRBV21-1 with TRBJ2-4; the table names TRBD2, a call not compared with the DNA. TRBV21-1 is reported as a pseudogene. The CDR3 totals 20 residues.

The chain carries TRBV19 and TRBJ1-1; unclear D gene. The ends were cut back, 4 bases at V and 5 bases at J, with 11 bases in the middle. Germline V gene data show CDR1 as LNHDA and CDR2 as SQIVND (reference sequence). CDR3 size: 13 residues. CDR3 DNA sequence: TGTGCCAGTAGTAGTGACGGAGGGACTGAAGCTTTCTTT. Its protein is CASSSDGGTEAFF. Looking up the rest from reference TRBV19 and TRBJ1-1 gives the full variable domain: DGGITQSPKYLFRKEGQNVTLSCEQNLNHDAMYWYRQDPGQGLRLIYYSQIVNDFQKGDIAEGYSVSREKKESFPLTVTSAQKNPTAFYLCASSSDGGTEAFFGQGTRLTVV.

The V and J genes are TRBV10-3 and TRBJ1-2, with TRBD1 matching over 7 bases. Germline CDR1 reads ENHRY; CDR2 reads SYGVKD. V dropped 10 bases and J dropped 4; count of bases not matched to a gene: 9. The CDR3 runs to 13 residues. CDR3 bases: TGTGCCACTAAGACAGGGAACGTCTATGGCTACACCTTC. It translates to CATKTGNVYGYTF.

The rearrangement uses TRBV19 and TRBJ1-4, with 8 bases that match TRBD1. J gave up 5 bases and V 10 bases, and 3 bases lay outside the gene matches. This CDR3 is 12 amino acids long. CDR1 and CDR2 (germline): LNHDA, SQIVND (reference sequence). CDR3 sequence (DNA): TGTGCCACCGCAGGGGGCAATGAAAAACTGTTTTTT. The encoded protein is CATAGGNEKLFF.

The chain links TRBV19 to TRBJ2-7; 11 positions match TRBD2. V gave up 3 bases and J gave up 5 bases; unmatched junction bases: 3. Germline V gene data show CDR1 as LNHDA and CDR2 as SQIVND (reference sequence). The CDR3 has 14 residues. Here the CDR3 reads CASSISLAGDEQYF. DNA of the CDR3: TGTGCCAGTAGTATCTCACTAGCGGGAGACGAGCAGTACTTC.

In this sample, this clone turned up once. The chain has TRBV12-5 and TRBJ2-3, with TRBD2 as a possible D gene (6 bases). Trimming left V 6 bases short and J 2 bases short, with 18 bases between. Looked up from germline, CDR1 is LGHNT and CDR2 is FRNRAP. The CDR3 spans 16 residues. CDR3 nucleotide sequence: TGTGCTAGTGGGTCCCCGGAGGGTCCCATCACAGATACGCAGTATTTT. Translating it yields CASGSPEGPITDTQYF.

The chain has TRBV6-5 and TRBJ1-6; TRBD1 is a possible D gene (5 bases). The CDR3 runs to 15 residues. V lost 6 bases, J lost 7 bases, and 16 bases lay in between. From germline, CDR1 is MNHEY and CDR2 SVGAGI. Written as DNA, the CDR3 is TGTGCCAGCAGCGGGACCCGGGACGGGAATTCACCCCTCCACTTT. This gives the protein CASSGTRDGNSPLHF.

The sample holds one count of this clone. The chain couples TRBV6-2 or TRBV6-3 to TRBJ1-2; D remains ambiguous. Germline V gene data show CDR1 as MNHEY and CDR2 as SVGEGT. V lost 2 bases and J 8 bases, leaving 15 bases between the germline ends. This CDR3 is 14 amino acids long. The CDR3 coding sequence is TGTGCCAGCAGTTACGGCAGTTCGATAGACGGCTACACCTTC. Residues: CASSYGSSIDGYTF.

V is TRBV7-2 and J is TRBJ2-1, with D possibly being TRBD2 (5 bases). V was cut by 2 bases and J by 5 bases, with 7 bases left in between. In germline, CDR1 is SGHTA, CDR2 FQGNSA. There are 13 residues in the CDR3. The CDR3 loop is CASSLSGNNEQFF. The CDR3 nucleotides are TGTGCCAGCAGCTTATCGGGGAACAATGAGCAGTTCTTC.

This chain uses TRBV6-5 with TRBJ2-3; D may be TRBD1 (6 bases). CDR1 and CDR2 from the germline V gene are MNHEY and SVGAGI. Between the trimmed V and J ends, which lost 2 bases and 1 base, there was a span of 10 bases. The CDR3 contains 15 residues. The DNA for the CDR3 is TGTGCCAGCAGTTACGGAAACAGGGGCACAGATACGCAGTATTTT. Translation: CASSYGNRGTDTQYF.

The J gene is TRBJ1-6, the V gene TRBV29-1; D call uncertain. Germline V gene sequence: CDR1 SQVTM, CDR2 ANQGSEA. V was pared by 7 bases and J by 5 bases, with 12 bases between. CDR3 length equals 13 residues. Here the CDR3 reads CSASIRDNSPLHF. CDR3 nucleotides: TGCAGCGCGAGCATCCGTGATAATTCACCCCTCCACTTT. Together with reference TRBV29-1 and TRBJ1-6, the CDR3 gives the full variable domain: SAVISQKPSRDICQRGTSLTIQCQVDSQVTMMFWYRQQPGQSLTLIATANQGSEATYESGFVIDKFPISRPNLTFSTLTVSNMSPEDSSIYLCSASIRDNSPLHFGNGTRLTVT.

The J gene is TRBJ1-2, the V gene TRBV5-4; D is perhaps TRBD1 (6 bases). V was shortened by 3 bases and J by 6 bases, with 12 bases between the two germline ends. Germline-derived CDR1 and CDR2 are SGHNT and YYREEE (reference sequence). The CDR3 is 13 residues long. This chain's CDR3 is CASSWSQGNGYTF. CDR3 DNA: TGTGCCAGCAGCTGGTCACAGGGAAATGGCTACACCTTC.

V is TRBV19 and J is TRBJ1-5, with a possible D match to TRBD1 (5 bases). This CDR3 has 19 amino acids. The germline V and J ends were trimmed by 6 bases and 1 base, with 25 bases remaining between them. CDR1 is LNHDA and CDR2 is SQIVND in the germline V gene (reference sequence). The CDR3 sequence: CASSPRHQGNGMSNQPQHF. As DNA, the CDR3 is TGTGCCAGTAGCCCACGACACCAGGGAAACGGTATGAGCAATCAGCCCCAGCATTTT.

The chain employs TRBV5-1 and TRBJ2-3; tentative D call: TRBD2 (6 bases). V lost 4 bases, J lost 8 bases, and 17 bases lay in between. The CDR3 is made up of 14 amino acids. CDR1 SGHRS and CDR2 YFSETQ come from the germline V gene. The DNA for the CDR3 is TGCGCCAGCAGCGGAGGCGGGGATGGTGGTACGCAGTATTTT. Protein product: CASSGGGDGGTQYF.

In this sample, this clone turned up a few times. The rearrangement uses TRBV5-4 and TRBJ2-7; 12 positions match TRBD1. Trimming cost V 4 bases and J 7 bases; bases outside gene matches: 12. The germline gives CDR1 SGHNT, CDR2 YYREEE (reference sequence). This CDR3 has 16 residues. The DNA of the CDR3 is TGTGCCAGCAGCCTCCAAGGGGGACAGGGGGCAAGGGAGCAGTACTTC. Amino acids: CASSLQGGQGAREQYF.

CDR3 sequence (DNA): TGTGCCAGTAGTATAAGGGCAGGACTGAACACTGAAGCTTTCTTT. It codes for CASSIRAGLNTEAFF. The chain uses TRBV19 and TRBJ1-1, with D uncertain. The V end was cut by 2 bases, the J end by 0 bases, with 10 bases between. CDR3 length equals 15 residues. Germline V CDR1 and CDR2: LNHDA, SQIVND (reference sequence).

This CDR3 is CASSKTDRGHSTGELFF. CDR3 DNA: TGTGCCAGCAGCAAGACTGACAGGGGTCATAGCACCGGGGAGCTGTTTTTT. The rearrangement joins TRBV9 to TRBJ2-2; 8 positions agree with TRBD1. V was pared by 4 bases and J by 4 bases, with 12 bases of the junction left unmatched. Germline CDR1 is SGDLS and CDR2 is YYNGEE. This CDR3 has 17 amino acids.

The chain recombines TRBV3-1 (or the pseudogene TRBV3-2) with TRBJ1-6; D gene uncertain. The V gene's germline CDR1 is LGHDT and CDR2 YNNKEL (reference sequence). Deletions cut 2 bases from V and 16 bases from J, with 9 bases between. The CDR3 is made up of 11 amino acids. The CDR3 is CASSQTQRLHF. The CDR3 DNA reads TGTGCCAGCAGCCAAACCCAAAGGCTCCACTTT.

The V call is TRBV15, the J call TRBJ2-7; D gene unclear. The CDR3 runs to 13 residues. V lost 0 bases to trimming and J lost 6 bases, with 9 bases between them. CDR1 and CDR2 (germline): LNHNV, YYDKDF (reference sequence). Here the CDR3 reads CATSRDWKFEQYF. DNA of the CDR3: TGTGCCACCAGCAGAGATTGGAAGTTCGAGCAGTACTTC.

The chain has TRBV29-1 and TRBJ2-2; D gene ambiguous. V lost 7 bases and J lost 6, with 15 bases in between. The CDR3 is 13 amino acids. In germline, CDR1 is SQVTM, CDR2 ANQGSEA. The CDR3 bases are TGCAGCGCGGCCCCTAGGTCGTCCGGGGAGCTGTTTTTT. It yields the protein CSAAPRSSGELFF.

V gene TRBV4-1 combines with J gene TRBJ2-7; D is tentatively TRBD1 or TRBD2 (5 bases each). The CDR3 totals 15 residues. Germline values: CDR1 MGHRA, CDR2 YSYEKL. V shed 3 bases and J shed 0 bases, with 12 bases lying between them. The CDR3 DNA sequence: TGCGCCAGCAGCCAGGAGGACATCCCCTCCTACGAGCAGTACTTC. Protein: CASSQEDIPSYEQYF.

The chain carries TRBV27 and TRBJ1-2; no firm D call. Trimming removed 0 bases at V and 5 bases at J, with 10 bases between. CDR3 length: 14 residues. CDR1 and CDR2 (germline): MNHEY, SMNVEV (reference sequence). The CDR3 loop is CASSLSAANYGYTF. The CDR3 DNA reads TGTGCCAGCAGTTTATCGGCGGCAAATTATGGCTACACCTTC.

This clone was counted between two and nine times. The chain combines TRBV30 with TRBJ2-7; 9 bases agree with TRBD2. This CDR3 is built from 13 residues. Trimming removed 3 bases from V and 0 bases from J; junction bases left unmatched: 0. CDR1 is GTSNPN, CDR2 SVGIG, per germline (reference sequence). The CDR3 nucleotides read TGTGCCTGGAGACTAGCGGGCTCCTACGAGCAGTACTTC. It is translated as CAWRLAGSYEQYF.

This clone was counted at least ten times. The rearrangement joins TRBV7-2 to TRBJ1-1; a weak D match, TRBD1 (6 bases). The CDR3 spans 14 residues. V lost 2 bases to trimming and J lost 3 bases, with 10 bases between them. Germline CDR1 is SGHTA and CDR2 is FQGNSA. CDR3 sequence reads: CASSLNQGYTEAFF. CDR3 nucleotides: TGTGCCAGCAGCTTAAACCAGGGGTACACTGAAGCTTTCTTT.

The V call is TRBV19, the J call TRBJ2-2, with 9 positions matching TRBD1. V lost 3 bases, J lost 6 bases, and 5 bases stayed unmatched. From germline, CDR1 is LNHDA and CDR2 SQIVND (reference sequence). CDR3 size: 15 residues. DNA of the CDR3: TGTGCCAGTAGTATGTCCCGGGACAGGGCCGGGGAGCTGTTTTTT. This gives the protein CASSMSRDRAGELFF.

In DNA form, the CDR3 reads TGTGCCAGCAGTGAGACGACAGGAAGGGGCCAGCCCCAGCATTTT. Translating it yields CASSETTGRGQPQHF. The genes are TRBV6-1 and TRBJ1-5, with D maybe TRBD1 (6 bases). In germline, CDR1 is MNHNS, CDR2 SASEGT. The CDR3 has 15 residues. V lost 3 bases, J lost 7 bases, and 16 bases lay in between.